This T cell receptor beta chain was captured in a study of T cell changes during pregnancy in multiple sclerosis. Assay: immunoSEQ multiplex PCR; the TCRdb copy retains only in-frame clones and omits some. The sample holds 75,000 to 80,000 clones, roughly 91% seen once. This CDR3 comprises 11 residues. The rearrangement joins TRBV12-1 to TRBJ2-7; the D call in the table, TRBD2, was not verified against the DNA. TRBV12-1 is a pseudogene segment. The clonotype originates from a female donor in good health, enrolled as a control in a pregnancy study. The starting material was peripheral blood, obtained after pregnancy. The CDR3 region is CASSSCYEQYF. The CDR3 nucleotides are TGTGCCAGCAGCTCCTGCTACGAGCAGTACTTC.